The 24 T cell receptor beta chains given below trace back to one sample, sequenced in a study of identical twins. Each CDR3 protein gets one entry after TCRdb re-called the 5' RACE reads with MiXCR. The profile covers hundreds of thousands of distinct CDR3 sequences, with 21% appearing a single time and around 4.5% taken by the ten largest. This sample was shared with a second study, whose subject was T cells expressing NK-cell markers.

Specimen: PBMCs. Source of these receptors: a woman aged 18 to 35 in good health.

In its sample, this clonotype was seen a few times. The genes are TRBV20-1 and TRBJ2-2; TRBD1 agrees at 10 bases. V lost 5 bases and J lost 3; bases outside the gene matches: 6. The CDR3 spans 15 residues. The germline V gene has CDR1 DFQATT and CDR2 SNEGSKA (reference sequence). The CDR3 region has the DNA TGCAGTGCTTCGACAGGGGGCGTTTACACCGGGGAGCTGTTTTTT. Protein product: CSASTGGVYTGELFF.

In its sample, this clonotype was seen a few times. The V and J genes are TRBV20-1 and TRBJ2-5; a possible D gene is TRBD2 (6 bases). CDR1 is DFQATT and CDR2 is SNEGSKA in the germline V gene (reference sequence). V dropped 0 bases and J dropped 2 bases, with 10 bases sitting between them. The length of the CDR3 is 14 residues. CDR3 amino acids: CSARDGGKQETQYF. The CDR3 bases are TGCAGTGCTAGAGATGGGGGGAAGCAAGAGACCCAGTACTTC.

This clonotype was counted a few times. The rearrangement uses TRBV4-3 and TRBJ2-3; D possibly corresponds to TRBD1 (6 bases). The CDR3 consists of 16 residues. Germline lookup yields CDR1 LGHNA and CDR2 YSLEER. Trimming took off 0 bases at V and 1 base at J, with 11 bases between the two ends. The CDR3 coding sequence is TGCGCCAGCAGCCAAGACCCAGGGGAAGGCACAGATACGCAGTATTTT. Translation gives CASSQDPGEGTDTQYF.

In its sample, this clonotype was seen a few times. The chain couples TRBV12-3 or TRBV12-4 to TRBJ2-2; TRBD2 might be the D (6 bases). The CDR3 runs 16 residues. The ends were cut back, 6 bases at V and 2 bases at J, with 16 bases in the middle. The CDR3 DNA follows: TGTGCCAGCAGGAAAGCGGGCGGTCCCAACACCGGGGAGCTGTTTTTT. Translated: CASRKAGGPNTGELFF.

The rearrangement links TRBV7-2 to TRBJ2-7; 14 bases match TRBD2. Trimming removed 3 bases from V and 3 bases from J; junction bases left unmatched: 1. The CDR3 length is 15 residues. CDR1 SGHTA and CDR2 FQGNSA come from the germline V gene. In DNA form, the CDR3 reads TGTGCCAGCAGCTTCGGGACTAGCGGGGGCTACGAGCAGTACTTC. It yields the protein CASSFGTSGGYEQYF.

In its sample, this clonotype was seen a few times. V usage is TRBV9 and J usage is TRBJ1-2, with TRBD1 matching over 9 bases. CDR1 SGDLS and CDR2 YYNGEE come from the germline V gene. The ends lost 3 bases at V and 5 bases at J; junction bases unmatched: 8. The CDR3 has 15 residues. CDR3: CASSAEDRGGYGYTF. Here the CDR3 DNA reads TGTGCCAGCAGCGCTGAGGACAGGGGTGGGTATGGCTACACCTTC. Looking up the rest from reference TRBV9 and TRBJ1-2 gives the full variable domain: DSGVTQTPKHLITATGQRVTLRCSPRSGDLSVYWYQQSLDQGLQFLIQYYNGEERAKGNILERFSAQQFPDLHSELNLSSLELGDSALYFCASSAEDRGGYGYTFGSGTRLTVV.

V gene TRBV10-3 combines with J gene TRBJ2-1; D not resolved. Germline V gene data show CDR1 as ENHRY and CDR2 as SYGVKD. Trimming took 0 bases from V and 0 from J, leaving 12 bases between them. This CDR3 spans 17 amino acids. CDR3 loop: CAISESTSESSYNEQFF. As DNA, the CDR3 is TGTGCCATCAGTGAGTCGACGTCGGAGAGCTCCTACAATGAGCAGTTCTTC.

The CDR3 reads CASSLFSDRAEAFF. Written as DNA, the CDR3 is TGCGCCAGCAGCTTGTTTTCGGACAGGGCTGAAGCTTTCTTT. The chain combines TRBV5-1 with TRBJ1-1; 8 nucleotides agree with TRBD1. Germline V CDR1 and CDR2: SGHRS, YFSETQ. The V gene end was trimmed by 1 base and the J gene end by 6 bases; junction bases not matched to a gene: 5. The CDR3 consists of 14 residues. The full variable domain, its missing parts supplied by reference TRBV5-1 and TRBJ1-1, is KAGVTQTPRYLIKTRGQQVTLSCSPISGHRSVSWYQQTPGQGLQFLFEYFSETQRNKGNFPGRFSGRQFSNSRSEMNVSTLELGDSALYLCASSLFSDRAEAFFGQGTRLTVV.

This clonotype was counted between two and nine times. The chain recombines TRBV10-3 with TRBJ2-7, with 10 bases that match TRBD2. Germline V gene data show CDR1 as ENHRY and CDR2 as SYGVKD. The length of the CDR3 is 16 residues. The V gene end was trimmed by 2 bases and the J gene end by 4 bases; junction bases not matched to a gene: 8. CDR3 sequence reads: CAISENGLAGAYEQYF. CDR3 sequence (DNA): TGTGCCATCAGTGAGAATGGTCTAGCGGGAGCGTACGAGCAGTACTTC.

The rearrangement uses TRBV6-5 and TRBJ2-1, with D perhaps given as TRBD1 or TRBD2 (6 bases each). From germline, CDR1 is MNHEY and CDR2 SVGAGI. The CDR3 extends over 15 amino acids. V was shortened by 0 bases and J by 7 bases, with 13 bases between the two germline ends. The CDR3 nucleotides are TGTGCCAGCAGTTACTCGAGACTAGGGGGAAATGAGCAGTTCTTC. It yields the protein CASSYSRLGGNEQFF.

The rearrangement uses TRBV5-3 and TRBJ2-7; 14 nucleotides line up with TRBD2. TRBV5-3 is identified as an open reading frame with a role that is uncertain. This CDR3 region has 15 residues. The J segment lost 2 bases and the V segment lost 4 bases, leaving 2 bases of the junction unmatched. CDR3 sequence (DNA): TGTGCCAGAAGCCTGGGACTAGCGGGGGCCTACGAGCAGTACTTC. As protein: CARSLGLAGAYEQYF.

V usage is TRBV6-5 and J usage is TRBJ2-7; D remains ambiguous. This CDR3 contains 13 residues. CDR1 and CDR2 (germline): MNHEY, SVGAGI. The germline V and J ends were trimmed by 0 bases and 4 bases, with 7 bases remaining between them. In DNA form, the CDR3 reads TGTGCCAGCAGTTACTCCTGGGCTTACGAGCAGTACTTC. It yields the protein CASSYSWAYEQYF.

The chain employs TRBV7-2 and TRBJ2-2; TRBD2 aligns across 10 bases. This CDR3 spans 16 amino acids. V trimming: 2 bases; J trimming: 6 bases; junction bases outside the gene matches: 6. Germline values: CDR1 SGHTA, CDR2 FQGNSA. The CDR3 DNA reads TGTGCCAGCAGCTTATGGCTAGCGGGAGTCCCCGGGGAGCTGTTTTTT. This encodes CASSLWLAGVPGELFF. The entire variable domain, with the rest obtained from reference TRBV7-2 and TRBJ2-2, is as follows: GAGVSQSPSNKVTEKGKDVELRCDPISGHTALYWYRQSLGQGLEFLIYFQGNSAPDKSGLPSDRFSAERTGGSVSTLTIQRTQQEDSAVYLCASSLWLAGVPGELFFGEGSRLTVL.

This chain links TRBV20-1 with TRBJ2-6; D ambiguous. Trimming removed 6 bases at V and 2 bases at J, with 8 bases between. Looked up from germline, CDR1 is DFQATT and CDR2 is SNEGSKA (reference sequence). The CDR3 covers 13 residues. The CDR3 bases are TGCAGTGCCCCGGAAACTGGGGCCAACGTCCTGACTTTC. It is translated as CSAPETGANVLTF.

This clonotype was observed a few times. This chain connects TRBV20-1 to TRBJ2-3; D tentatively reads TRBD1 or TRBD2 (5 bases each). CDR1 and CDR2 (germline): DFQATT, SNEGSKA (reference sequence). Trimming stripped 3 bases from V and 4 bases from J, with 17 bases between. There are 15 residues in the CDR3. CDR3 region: CSARAPLWGSDTQYF. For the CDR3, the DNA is TGCAGTGCTAGGGCCCCCCTTTGGGGGTCAGATACGCAGTATTTT.

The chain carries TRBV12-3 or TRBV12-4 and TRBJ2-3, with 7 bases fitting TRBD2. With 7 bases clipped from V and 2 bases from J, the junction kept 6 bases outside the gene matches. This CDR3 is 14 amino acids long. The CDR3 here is CASTLGGYTDTQYF. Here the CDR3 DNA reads TGTGCCAGCACCCTCGGGGGGTACACAGATACGCAGTATTTT.

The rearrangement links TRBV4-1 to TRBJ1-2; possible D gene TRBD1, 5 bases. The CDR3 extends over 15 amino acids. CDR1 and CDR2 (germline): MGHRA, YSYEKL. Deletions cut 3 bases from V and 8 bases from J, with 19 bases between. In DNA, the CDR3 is TGCGCCAGCAGCCAGTCGGGGACGTCTACGGGAGGCTACACCTTC. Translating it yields CASSQSGTSTGGYTF.

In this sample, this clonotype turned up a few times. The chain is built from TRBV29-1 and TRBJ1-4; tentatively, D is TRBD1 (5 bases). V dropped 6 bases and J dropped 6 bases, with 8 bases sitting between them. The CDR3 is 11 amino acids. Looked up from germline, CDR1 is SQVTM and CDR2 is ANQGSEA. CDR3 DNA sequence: TGCAGCGTGGGAGGGGATGAAAAACTGTTTTTT. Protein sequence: CSVGGDEKLFF.

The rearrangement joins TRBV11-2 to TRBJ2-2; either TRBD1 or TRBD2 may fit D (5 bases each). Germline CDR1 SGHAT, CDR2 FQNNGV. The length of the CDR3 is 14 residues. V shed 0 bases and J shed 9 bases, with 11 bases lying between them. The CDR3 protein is CASSLDAQGRELFF. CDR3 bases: TGTGCCAGCAGCTTAGATGCTCAGGGACGGGAGCTGTTTTTT. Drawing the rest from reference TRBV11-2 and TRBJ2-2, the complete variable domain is EAGVAQSPRYKIIEKRQSVAFWCNPISGHATLYWYQQILGQGPKLLIQFQNNGVVDDSQLPKDRFSAERLKGVDSTLKIQPAKLEDSAVYLCASSLDAQGRELFFGEGSRLTVL.

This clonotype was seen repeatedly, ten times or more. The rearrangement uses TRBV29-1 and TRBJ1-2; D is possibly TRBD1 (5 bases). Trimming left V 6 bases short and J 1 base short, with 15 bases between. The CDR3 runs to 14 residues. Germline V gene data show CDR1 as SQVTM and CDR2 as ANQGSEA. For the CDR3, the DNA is TGCAGCGTCGAGGACGGACACCTTAACTATGGCTACACCTTC. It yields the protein CSVEDGHLNYGYTF.

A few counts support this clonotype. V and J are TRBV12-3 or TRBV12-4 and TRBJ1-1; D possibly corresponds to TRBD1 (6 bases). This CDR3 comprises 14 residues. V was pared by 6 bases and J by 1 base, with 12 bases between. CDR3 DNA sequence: TGTGCCAGCAGATCGGACAGTTCGAACACTGAAGCTTTCTTT. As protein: CASRSDSSNTEAFF.

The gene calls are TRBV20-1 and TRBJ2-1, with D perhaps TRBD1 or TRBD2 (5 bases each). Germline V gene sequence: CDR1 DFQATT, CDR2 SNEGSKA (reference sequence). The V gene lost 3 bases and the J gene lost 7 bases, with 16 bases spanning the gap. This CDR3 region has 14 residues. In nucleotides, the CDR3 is TGCAGTGCTAGTGGGACCTACATGGGGAATGAGCAGTTCTTC. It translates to CSASGTYMGNEQFF.

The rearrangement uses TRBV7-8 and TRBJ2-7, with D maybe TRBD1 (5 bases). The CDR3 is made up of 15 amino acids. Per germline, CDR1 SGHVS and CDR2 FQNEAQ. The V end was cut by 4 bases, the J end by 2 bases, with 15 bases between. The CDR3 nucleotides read TGTGCCAGCAGCTCCCTGGCCCGACAGACCTACGAGCAGTACTTC. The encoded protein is CASSSLARQTYEQYF.

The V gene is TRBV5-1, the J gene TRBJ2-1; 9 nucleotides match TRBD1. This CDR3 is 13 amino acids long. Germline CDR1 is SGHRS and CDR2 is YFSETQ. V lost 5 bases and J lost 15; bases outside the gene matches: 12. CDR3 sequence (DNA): TGCGCCAGCAGGCGGGACAGGGATGGTAAAGGGTTCTTC. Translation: CASRRDRDGKGFF.